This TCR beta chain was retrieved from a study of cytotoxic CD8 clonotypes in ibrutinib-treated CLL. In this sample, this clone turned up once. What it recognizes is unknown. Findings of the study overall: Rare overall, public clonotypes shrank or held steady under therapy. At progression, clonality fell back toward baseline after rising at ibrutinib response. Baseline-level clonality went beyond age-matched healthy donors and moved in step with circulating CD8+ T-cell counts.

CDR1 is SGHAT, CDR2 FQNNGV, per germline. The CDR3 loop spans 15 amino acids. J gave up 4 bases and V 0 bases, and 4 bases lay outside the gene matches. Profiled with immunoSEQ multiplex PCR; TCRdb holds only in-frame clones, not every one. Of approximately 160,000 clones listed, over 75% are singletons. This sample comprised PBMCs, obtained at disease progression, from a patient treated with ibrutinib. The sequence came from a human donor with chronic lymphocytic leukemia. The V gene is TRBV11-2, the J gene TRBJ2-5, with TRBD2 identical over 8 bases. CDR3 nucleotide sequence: TGTGCCAGCAGCTTAGAATACGCGGGAGGAGAGACCCAGTACTTC. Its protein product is CASSLEYAGGETQYF.